The rows below give T cell receptor beta chains drawn from one sample of a study of brain T cells in children with intractable seizures. Repertoires were generated with immunoSEQ multiplex PCR, while TCRdb's copy carries only in-frame clones and drops some. The sample lists 300,000 to 400,000 clones, 85% to 95% seen once, with roughly 6% in the top ten. Here the sequenced sample was peripheral blood, taken roughly 5 months after surgery. The receptors originated from a boy under three years old with tuberous sclerosis and intractable seizures. Both conserved end residues are part of each CDR3. A D gene is named only where the DNA matches it firmly. Expanded clones are given a class, and other clones once, few, many or no size at all.

>TRBJ1-1|.|.|TRBV7-3
CASSLMSDTEAFF
TGTGCCAGCAGCTTAATGTCGGACACTGAAGCTTTCTTT
>TRBJ2-6|TRBD1|.|TRBV7-7
CASSSGGDRSGANVLTF
TGTGCTAGCAGCTCAGGGGGCGACAGGTCTGGGGCCAACGTCCTGACTTTC
>TRBJ1-5|.|.|TRBV24-1
CATSGKEDQPQHF
TGTGCCACCAGTGGAAAGGAGGATCAGCCCCAGCATTTT
>TRBJ2-7|.|once|TRBV12-3/TRBV12-4
CASRASSAEQYF
TGTGCCAGCAGAGCTTCTAGCGCCGAGCAGTACTTC
>TRBJ2-5|TRBD2|.|TRBV4-2
CASSQETGGNQETQYF
TGTGCCAGCAGCCAAGAGACCGGGGGGAACCAAGAGACCCAGTACTTC
>TRBJ2-3|.|.|TRBV5-6
CASSLETPRYATQYF
TGTGCCAGCAGCTTGGAGACCCCGCGCTACGCTACGCAGTATTTT
>TRBJ1-2|.|.|TRBV4-2
CASSQDAGPRGYTF
TGTGCCAGCAGCCAAGATGCAGGGCCTCGAGGCTACACCTTC
>TRBJ2-3|TRBD2|.|TRBV4-1
CASSQLSGGITDTQYF
TGCGCCAGCAGCCAATTAAGCGGGGGTATCACAGATACGCAGTATTTT
>TRBJ2-1|TRBD2|.|TRBV7-2
CASTREVKNEQFF
TGTGCCAGCACCCGGGAGGTGAAGAATGAGCAGTTCTTC
>TRBJ1-2|TRBD1|.|TRBV27
CASSFSGTGYGYTF
TGTGCCAGCAGTTTCTCCGGGACAGGGTATGGCTACACCTTC